One and the same sample provided the 3 T cell receptor beta chains below, sequenced in a study of CD8 T cells in Susac syndrome. An amount of RNA that ranged from roughly 0.45 to 1 ug was reverse transcribed with random hexamers. TCRdb reprocessed the immunoSEQ multiplex PCR reads via MiXCR and lists one record per CDR3 protein. This table has about 140,000 distinct CDR3 sequences, about 95% appearing once. Sequenced material: CD4+ T cells from PBMCs. The receptors shown here come from a human donor with multiple sclerosis.

This chain links TRBV4-1 with TRBJ1-5, with D possibly matching TRBD1 (6 bases). Between the trimmed V and J ends, which lost 4 bases and 6 bases, there was a span of 13 bases. Germline V gives CDR1 MGHRA, CDR2 YSYEKL. The CDR3 contains 14 residues. The CDR3 DNA follows: TGCGCCAGCAGCCCAGAACAGGGTAGTCAGCCCCAGCATTTT. Translating it yields CASSPEQGSQPQHF.

In its sample, this clonotype was seen once. The chain combines TRBV5-6 with TRBJ2-1, with D unclear. This CDR3 comprises 15 residues. Germline CDR1 and CDR2: SGHDT and YYEEEE. Trimming pared 4 bases from V and 0 bases from J, leaving 11 bases between. This CDR3 is CASSPHTVSYNEQFF. CDR3 nucleotide sequence: TGTGCCAGCAGCCCGCACACCGTCTCCTACAATGAGCAGTTCTTC.

The chain couples TRBV5-1 to TRBJ2-5, with a weak D call TRBD1 (6 bases). CDR3 length equals 12 residues. Germline CDR1 and CDR2: SGHRS and YFSETQ. Deletions cut 6 bases from V and 3 bases from J, with 9 bases between. CDR3 protein: CASMKGEETQYF. The CDR3 DNA follows: TGCGCCAGCATGAAGGGGGAAGAGACCCAGTACTTC.